This is a list of T cell receptor beta chains from one sample in a study of Ad26.COV2.S vaccination and SARS-CoV-2 variants. Here immunoSEQ multiplex PCR was the method, and the copy in TCRdb shows in-frame clones only, minus some. The repertoire holds more than 250,000 clones, approximately 87% seen once, with roughly 3.5% in the top ten. Here the sequenced sample was peripheral blood, taken in a trial of Ad26.COV2.S vaccine versus placebo. Source of these receptors: a person aged 18-60 years who received the Ad26.COV2.S COVID-19 vaccine or a placebo. Each CDR3 is given with its conserved first and last residue. A D gene is named only where the DNA matches it firmly. Only some rows state a clone size, as once, few, many or a class for expanded clones.

>TRBV14|-|TRBJ1-2|-
TGTGCCAGCAGCCCGAGGCCGAAGGAAGGCTACACCTTC
CASSPRPKEGYTF
>TRBV19|-|TRBJ1-5|-
TGTGCCAGTAGTATTAACCTCTATAGCAATCAGCCCCAGCATTTT
CASSINLYSNQPQHF
>TRBV18|-|TRBJ2-1|TRBD2
TGTGCCAGCTCCCCCCTTGGAGCGGGAGGTAAGACGAATGAGCAGTTCTTC
CASSPLGAGGKTNEQFF
>TRBV12-2|-|TRBJ2-1|-
TGTGCAAGTCGCTTAGTGTTGGGGGGACTTGGAAGAGGCAATGAGCAGTTCTTC
CASRLVLGGLGRGNEQFF
>TRBV4-2|few|TRBJ1-4|TRBD1
TGTGCCAGCAGCGACCGACAGGGGGTCATAGGGGAAAAACTGTTTTTT
CASSDRQGVIGEKLFF
>TRBV7-2|-|TRBJ2-7|TRBD1
TGTGCCAGCAGCTTAGCGGAGACAGGGGGAAGCGAGCAGTACTTC
CASSLAETGGSEQYF
>TRBV6-5|few|TRBJ1-1|TRBD1
TGTGCCAGCAGTTACAATGGGGACAGTGAAGCTTTCTTT
CASSYNGDSEAFF
>TRBV2|once|TRBJ2-1|TRBD2
TGTGCCGGATTTAGCGGGGGAAGATACAATGAGCAGTTCTTC
CAGFSGGRYNEQFF
>TRBV6-5|-|TRBJ2-7|-
TGTGCCAGCAGTTACTCCGCACCCACCTACGAGCAGTACTTC
CASSYSAPTYEQYF
>TRBV25-1|-|TRBJ1-1|-
TGTGCCAGCAGTGAAGATCCAGGGATGAACACTGAAGCTTTCTTT
CASSEDPGMNTEAFF
>TRBV6-5|few|TRBJ2-7|TRBD2
TGTGCCAGCAGCCCCGGCGGGACTAGCCTCTACGAGCAGTACTTC
CASSPGGTSLYEQYF
>TRBV3-1/TRBV3-2|-|TRBJ1-2|-
TGTGCCAGCAGCCAGTCAGGGGAAGATGGCTACACCTTC
CASSQSGEDGYTF
>TRBV5-4|few|TRBJ1-1|-
TGTGCCAGCAGCTTAAGAACAGGGATGAACACTGAAGCTTTCTTT
CASSLRTGMNTEAFF
>TRBV28|-|TRBJ1-1|-
TGTGCCAGCAGTTTATTGGGCACTGAAGCTTTCTTT
CASSLLGTEAFF
>TRBV7-2|-|TRBJ2-1|-
TGTGCCAGCAGCTTAAACGGGTCCCCATACAATGAGCAGTTCTTC
CASSLNGSPYNEQFF
>TRBV4-1|-|TRBJ1-5|-
TGCGCCAGCAGCCGGTCCCGCTACAATCAGCCCCAGCATTTT
CASSRSRYNQPQHF
>TRBV9|few|TRBJ1-1|-
TGTGCCAGCAGCGTACTCATGTCCACTGAAGCTTTCTTT
CASSVLMSTEAFF
>TRBV19|few|TRBJ1-2|TRBD1
TGTGCCAGTAGTATCGCTTGGTTAGGCAGGGGGAACTATGGCTACACCTTC
CASSIAWLGRGNYGYTF
>TRBV21-1|-|TRBJ2-7|-
TGTGCCAGCAGCAAAGTAGGCGGGATCGATACGAACGAGCAGTACTTC
CASSKVGGIDTNEQYF
>TRBV28|-|TRBJ2-1|-
TGTGCCAGCAACCCCAGCCGCAGGGGACGAGGCAATGAGCAGTTCTTC
CASNPSRRGRGNEQFF
>TRBV12-3/TRBV12-4|-|TRBJ1-1|-
TGTGCCAGCAGTTTGGGGGTCACTGAAGCTTTCTTT
CASSLGVTEAFF
>TRBV12-3/TRBV12-4|-|TRBJ2-3|-
TGTGCCAGCAAAACTCGCGATGCGGATACGCAGTATTTT
CASKTRDADTQYF
>TRBV19|-|TRBJ2-1|-
TGTGCCAGTAACGATTACTACAATGAGCAGTTCTTC
CASNDYYNEQFF
>TRBV7-8|-|TRBJ1-1|-
TGTGCCAGCAGCTTAACGGTGATACAGCGGGAGAACACTGAAGCTTTCTTT
CASSLTVIQRENTEAFF
>TRBV11-2|many|TRBJ1-2|TRBD1
TGTGCCAGCAGCTTTTGGGGGACAGGGAGCAACTATGGCTACACCTTC
CASSFWGTGSNYGYTF
>TRBV18|-|TRBJ1-1|-
TGTGCCAGCTCACCTTTGCGGGGAGAAGCTTTCTTT
CASSPLRGEAFF
>TRBV7-9|-|TRBJ2-7|TRBD1
TGTGCCAGCAGCTTAGCCGGGACAGCCTACGAGCAGTACTTC
CASSLAGTAYEQYF
>TRBV30|-|TRBJ2-1|TRBD1
TGTGCCTGGAGTGTACGAGGGGGCAAATCCTACAATGAGCAGTTCTTC
CAWSVRGGKSYNEQFF
>TRBV5-1|few|TRBJ2-3|-
TGCGCCAGCAGCTTGGCTGGGGACTTCACAGATACGCAGTATTTT
CASSLAGDFTDTQYF
>TRBV7-9|once|TRBJ2-3|-
TGTGCCAGCAGCTTAGCGGGGACCGCAGATACGCAGTATTTT
CASSLAGTADTQYF